Reported below is one T cell receptor beta chain. Other DNA variants within this sample encode the same CDR3. These data are taken from a study of cytomegalovirus exposure and HLA in healthy donors. The method was immunoSEQ multiplex PCR; TCRdb's version includes in-frame clones alone and lacks a portion of them. The sample holds over 200,000 clones; 90% are singletons and the top ten take 0.37%. Sample: PBMCs. The source is a woman between 18 and 30 years old in good health and CMV-seronegative.

The CDR3 sequence is CASSPGGRGYTF. In nucleotides, the CDR3 is TGTGCCAGCAGTCCAGGGGGTAGAGGCTACACCTTC. The V gene is TRBV28, the J gene TRBJ1-2; 7 bases fit TRBD1. V shed 5 bases and J 8 bases; nucleotides not matched to a gene: 5. Germline V gives CDR1 MDHEN, CDR2 SYDVKM. CDR3 length: 12 amino acids.